These 14 T cell receptor beta chains originate from one sample sequenced in a study of T cell repertoires in cytomegalovirus infection. These receptors have no identified antigens. TCRdb called the reads again in MiXCR, with one record for every CDR3 protein. Among 80,000 or so distinct CDR3 sequences listed, roughly 39% were seen once. The sample here was CD8+ T cells from cultured PBMCs, taken from culture after CMV antigen stimulation. These receptor sequences come from a human donor in good health (CMV status not recorded). Some clones in this sample may be carry-over from other donors' samples.

This clonotype was detected only a few times. The chain uses TRBV4-1 and TRBJ1-2; perhaps TRBD1 as D (5 bases). CDR1 is MGHRA and CDR2 is YSYEKL in the germline V gene. Trimming took off 1 base at V and 4 bases at J, with 16 bases between the two ends. CDR3 length: 16 amino acids. The CDR3 sequence: CASSQGGEGLVYGYTF. CDR3 DNA: TGCGCCAGCAGCCAAGGGGGGGAAGGGCTTGTCTATGGCTACACCTTC.

V is TRBV13 and J is TRBJ2-1; 9 bases are a match to TRBD2. The trim removed 3 bases at V and 6 bases at J, leaving 3 bases unmatched. In germline, CDR1 is PRHDT, CDR2 FYEKMQ (reference sequence). CDR3 length: 14 amino acids. CDR3 DNA: TGTGCCAGCAGCTTCGGGACTAGCACCAATGAGCAGTTCTTC. Translating it yields CASSFGTSTNEQFF.

This chain joins TRBV6-5 and TRBJ2-3, with TRBD2 matching over 9 bases. The germline V gene has CDR1 MNHEY and CDR2 SVGAGI. V was pared by 6 bases and J by 2 bases, with 6 bases of the junction left unmatched. The CDR3 extends over 15 amino acids. CDR3 amino acids: CASRLTSGYTDTQYF. As DNA, the CDR3 is TGTGCCAGCAGACTAACTAGCGGGTACACAGATACGCAGTATTTT.

This clonotype was seen ten or more times. The chain employs TRBV7-2 and TRBJ1-2; no definite D call. The germline V and J ends were trimmed by 3 bases and 8 bases, with 19 bases remaining between them. CDR3 length: 15 amino acids. The germline CDR1 and CDR2 sequences are SGHTA and FQGNSA. The DNA for the CDR3 is TGTGCCAGCAGCTTGAAATTCCAGTCAGTTCAGGGCTACACCTTC. Translating gives CASSLKFQSVQGYTF.

The genes are TRBV6-5 and TRBJ1-1, with a tentative D call TRBD1 (5 bases). CDR3 length: 14 amino acids. Germline V gene lookup returns CDR1 MNHEY and CDR2 SVGAGI. The V end was cut by 5 bases, the J end by 1 base, with 11 bases between. The CDR3 DNA sequence: TGTGCCAGCAGTCCACAGGCAAAGAACACTGAAGCTTTCTTT. This codes for CASSPQAKNTEAFF.

This clonotype was recorded a few times. V usage is TRBV4-1 and J usage is TRBJ1-2; 7 nucleotides agree with TRBD1. Trimming cost V 2 bases and J 8 bases; bases outside gene matches: 8. The CDR3 has 14 residues. Germline CDR1 is MGHRA and CDR2 is YSYEKL. The DNA for the CDR3 is TGCGCCAGCAGCCAACCGGGACAGCTCTGGGGCTACACCTTC. Its translation is CASSQPGQLWGYTF.

This clonotype came up a few times. The chain couples TRBV7-2 to TRBJ2-5; TRBD1 is a possible D gene (6 bases). The V and J ends lost 3 bases and 2 bases respectively, with 13 bases between them. Germline V gene data show CDR1 as SGHTA and CDR2 as FQGNSA. The CDR3 totals 15 residues. The CDR3 DNA sequence: TGTGCCAGCAGCTTTTGGACAGACCTTCAAGAGACCCAGTACTTC. It is translated as CASSFWTDLQETQYF.

This clonotype has just a few counts. In DNA, the CDR3 is TGTGCCAGCAGTTTATTATCGGGTTACAATGAGCAGTTCTTC. Its protein is CASSLLSGYNEQFF. The chain has TRBV28 and TRBJ2-1; no definite D call. Trimming took off 1 base at V and 4 bases at J, with 8 bases between the two ends. Germline V gene data show CDR1 as MDHEN and CDR2 as SYDVKM. The CDR3 runs to 14 residues. The full variable domain, rest sourced from reference TRBV28 and TRBJ2-1, is DVKVTQSSRYLVKRTGEKVFLECVQDMDHENMFWYRQDPGLGLRLIYFSYDVKMKEKGDIPEGYSVSREKKERFSLILESASTNQTSMYLCASSLLSGYNEQFFGPGTRLTVL.

This clonotype was counted between two and nine times. The chain recombines TRBV7-8 with TRBJ2-7; maybe TRBD2 (7 bases). CDR3 length: 16 residues. Trimming shortened V by 2 bases and J by 4 bases, and 18 bases separated the two germline ends. Germline CDR1 is SGHVS and CDR2 is FQNEAQ. CDR3 loop: CASSLRNREGYYEQYF. The CDR3, as DNA: TGTGCCAGCAGCTTACGTAACAGGGAGGGATATTACGAGCAGTACTTC.

The rearrangement uses TRBV28 and TRBJ2-3; 9 nucleotides align to TRBD2. Germline CDR1 is MDHEN and CDR2 is SYDVKM. V lost 3 bases, J lost 2 bases, and 12 bases stayed unmatched. This CDR3 has 18 residues. The DNA for the CDR3 is TGTGCCAGCAGTTTGTCTACTAGCGGGTCCCCCTCCACAGATACGCAGTATTTT. Its translation is CASSLSTSGSPSTDTQYF.

This chain links TRBV7-2 with TRBJ1-2; no reliable D call. The CDR3 is 12 amino acids. Germline V lookup: CDR1 SGHTA, CDR2 FQGNSA. V was cut by 5 bases and J by 6 bases, with 10 bases left in between. CDR3 amino acids: CASSRAYDGYTF. The DNA of the CDR3 is TGTGCCAGCAGCCGTGCCTATGATGGCTACACCTTC.

As DNA, the CDR3 is TGTGCCAGCAGCCTGGCGCTAGCGGGGGGTCCCTACGAGCAGTACTTC. Translated, it gives CASSLALAGGPYEQYF. The chain couples TRBV3-1 to TRBJ2-7; TRBD2 aligns across 11 bases. The germline V gene encodes CDR1 LGHDT and CDR2 YNNKEL (reference sequence). The CDR3 runs 16 residues. V shed 4 bases, J shed 2 bases, and the junction held 7 bases outside the gene matches.

J is TRBJ1-6 and V is TRBV6-1; 7 nucleotides agree with TRBD1. Trimming cost V 6 bases and J 7 bases; bases outside gene matches: 6. The CDR3 is made up of 14 amino acids. CDR1 is MNHNS and CDR2 is SASEGT in the germline V gene. The CDR3 coding sequence is TGTGCCAGCAGGTCCGGGACAGAAAATTCACCCCTCCACTTT. This encodes CASRSGTENSPLHF.

This chain joins TRBV7-8 and TRBJ1-1; D perhaps matches TRBD1 (5 bases). V lost 7 bases to trimming and J lost 4 bases, with 16 bases between them. Germline V gene sequence: CDR1 SGHVS, CDR2 FQNEAQ. CDR3 length: 14 residues. In nucleotides, the CDR3 is TGTGCCAGCACCTCCTTGGGGGGAAGCACTGAAGCTTTCTTT. The encoded protein is CASTSLGGSTEAFF.